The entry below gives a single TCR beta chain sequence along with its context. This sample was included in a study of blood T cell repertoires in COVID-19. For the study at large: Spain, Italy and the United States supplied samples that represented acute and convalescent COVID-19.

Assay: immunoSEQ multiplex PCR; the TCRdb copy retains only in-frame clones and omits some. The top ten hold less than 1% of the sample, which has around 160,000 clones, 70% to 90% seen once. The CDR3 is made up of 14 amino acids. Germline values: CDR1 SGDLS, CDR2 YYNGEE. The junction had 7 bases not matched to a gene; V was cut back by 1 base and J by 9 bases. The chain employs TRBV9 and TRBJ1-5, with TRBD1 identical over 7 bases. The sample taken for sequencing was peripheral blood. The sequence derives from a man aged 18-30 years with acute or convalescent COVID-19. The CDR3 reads CASSVRDSKSPQHF. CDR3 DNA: TGTGCCAGCAGCGTACGGGACAGCAAATCGCCCCAGCATTTT.